Each of the 32 T cell receptor beta chains below was sequenced from the same sample in a study of CD8 T cells in ankylosing spondylitis (dated by TCRdb to 2016 to 2017). The receptor library was made with 5' RACE. These reads were obtained on an Illumina MiSeq. The public reads were reprocessed in TCRdb via fastp at Q25 and MiXCR, keeping in-frame beta chains. All rows with the same CDR3 protein become a single entry with the most common DNA and genes. This sample comprises over 20,000 distinct CDR3 sequences, less than 20% of them detected only once. Clones ranked in the top ten supply over 25% of the sample. Sequenced input: blood. The receptor set was obtained from a male donor with ankylosing spondylitis or in good health (not recorded which).

This clonotype has ten or more counts. This chain joins TRBV11-2 and TRBJ2-7; D possibly corresponds to TRBD2 (6 bases). The CDR3 extends over 12 amino acids. CDR1 SGHAT and CDR2 FQNNGV come from the germline V gene. Trimming shortened V by 3 bases and J by 4 bases, and 7 bases separated the two germline ends. DNA for the CDR3: TGTGCCAGCAGCTTTGGGGGGTACGAGCAGTACTTC. It translates to CASSFGGYEQYF.

The chain uses TRBV7-2 and TRBJ2-5, with D unresolved. This CDR3 comprises 16 residues. Trimming shortened V by 3 bases and J by 2 bases, and 16 bases separated the two germline ends. Germline assignment: CDR1 SGHTA and CDR2 FQGNSA. CDR3 region: CASSLAAGVGQETQYF. The CDR3 bases are TGTGCCAGCAGCTTGGCCGCCGGAGTAGGGCAAGAGACCCAGTACTTC.

This clonotype was counted ten times or more. The chain combines TRBV5-4 with TRBJ2-2; D not resolved. From germline, CDR1 is SGHNT and CDR2 YYREEE (reference sequence). The CDR3 loop spans 14 amino acids. V lost 4 bases to trimming and J lost 5 bases, with 12 bases between them. The CDR3 here is CASSHNDPTGELFF. The CDR3 DNA reads TGTGCCAGCAGCCACAATGATCCAACCGGGGAGCTGTTTTTT.

This clonotype was seen repeatedly, ten times or more. The chain combines TRBV12-3 or TRBV12-4 with TRBJ1-4; a possible D gene is TRBD1 (6 bases). The V gene lost 7 bases and the J gene lost 3 bases, with 12 bases spanning the gap. This CDR3 is built from 14 residues. This CDR3 is CASTLQGPNEKLFF. The CDR3 nucleotides are TGTGCCAGCACCCTACAGGGCCCTAATGAAAAACTGTTTTTT.

This clonotype was picked up many times. The chain employs TRBV14 and TRBJ2-5; no clear D. The germline V and J ends were trimmed by 0 bases and 5 bases, with 7 bases remaining between them. The CDR3 runs to 13 residues. CDR1 and CDR2 (germline): SGHDN, FVKESK. In nucleotides, the CDR3 is TGTGCCAGCAGCCAAGAGGGCCGGGAGACCCAGTACTTC. As protein: CASSQEGRETQYF.

This clonotype has a handful of counts. This chain links TRBV4-2 with TRBJ2-3; 9 nucleotides agree with TRBD2. Germline CDR1 and CDR2: LGHNA and YNFKEQ. Trimming cost V 4 bases and J 1 base; bases outside gene matches: 15. There are 19 residues in the CDR3. CDR3 sequence (DNA): TGTGCCAGCAGCCTGGGTAGCGGGGGTCTCGCCGGGGGCACAGATACGCAGTATTTT. Its translation is CASSLGSGGLAGGTDTQYF.

This clonotype was detected many times. This rearrangement joins TRBV20-1 to TRBJ2-2, with TRBD1 matching over 11 bases. V shed 4 bases and J 3 bases; nucleotides not matched to a gene: 4. Germline-derived CDR1 and CDR2 are DFQATT and SNEGSKA (reference sequence). This CDR3 region has 15 residues. The CDR3 protein is CSATGQGAYTGELFF. The CDR3 DNA reads as TGCAGTGCTACAGGACAGGGGGCGTACACCGGGGAGCTGTTTTTT.

The chain uses TRBV7-2 and TRBJ1-1; 7 bases line up with TRBD1. From germline, CDR1 is SGHTA and CDR2 FQGNSA. The CDR3 totals 14 residues. Unmatched junction bases numbered 4, after V lost 5 bases and J lost 1 base. This CDR3 is CASSQGGTNTEAFF. The CDR3 DNA is TGTGCCAGCAGCCAGGGGGGCACGAACACTGAAGCTTTCTTT.

The chain uses TRBV15 and TRBJ2-2; TRBD2 might be the D (7 bases). This CDR3 has 16 amino acids. Germline loops: CDR1 LNHNV, CDR2 YYDKDF (reference sequence). V was shortened by 6 bases and J by 4 bases, with 18 bases between the two germline ends. As DNA, the CDR3 is TGTGCCACCAGTCGTAATCGGGGGGCGACCACCGGGGAGCTGTTTTTT. Protein sequence: CATSRNRGATTGELFF.

This clonotype came up many times. V usage is TRBV6-6 and J usage is TRBJ2-1; 8 positions agree with TRBD2. CDR1 and CDR2 (germline): MNHNY, SVGAGI (reference sequence). The ends lost 6 bases at V and 5 bases at J; junction bases unmatched: 12. The length of the CDR3 is 16 residues. CDR3 sequence: CASRGLSGGENNEQFF. Here the CDR3 DNA reads TGTGCCAGCAGGGGTTTATCGGGAGGGGAAAACAATGAGCAGTTCTTC.

The chain uses TRBV6-5 and TRBJ2-1, with D perhaps matching TRBD1 (5 bases). CDR1 and CDR2 (germline): MNHEY, SVGAGI. This CDR3 is built from 13 residues. Trimming left V 10 bases short and J 0 bases short, with 10 bases between. CDR3: CAIGQGSYNEQFF. CDR3 bases: TGTGCCATCGGCCAGGGCTCCTACAATGAGCAGTTCTTC.

This clonotype showed up many times. J is TRBJ2-3 and V is TRBV12-3 or TRBV12-4; no clear D gene. This CDR3 contains 14 residues. Trimming removed 3 bases at V and 0 bases at J, with 7 bases between. The CDR3 nucleotides read TGTGCCAGCAGTTTTGGTTTTAGCACAGATACGCAGTATTTT. It yields the protein CASSFGFSTDTQYF.

This clonotype has just a few counts. The V and J genes are TRBV12-5 and TRBJ2-3; 7 nucleotides line up with TRBD2. The CDR3 has 19 residues. The V segment lost 0 bases and the J segment 2 bases; nucleotides outside the gene matches: 14. Germline values: CDR1 LGHNT, CDR2 FRNRAP. The CDR3 DNA reads as TGTGCTAGTGGTTTGGTACCTAGTACGACGGGGGGAGTCACAGATACGCAGTATTTT. It yields the protein CASGLVPSTTGGVTDTQYF.

This clonotype was counted ten times or more. Here the CDR3 DNA reads TGCAGCGTGGGACGGGACCCGAACACCGGGGAGCTGTTTTTT. The encoded protein is CSVGRDPNTGELFF. V and J are TRBV29-1 and TRBJ2-2; TRBD1 or TRBD2 may be the D gene (5 bases each). The CDR3 consists of 14 residues. V lost 6 bases and J lost 0, with 11 bases in between. The germline gives CDR1 SQVTM, CDR2 ANQGSEA.

This clonotype was seen a handful of times. The rearrangement uses TRBV7-2 and TRBJ1-4; D is unresolved. The V end lost 1 base, the J end lost 10 bases, and 13 bases lay between the germline ends. This CDR3 region has 14 residues. The germline V gene has CDR1 SGHTA and CDR2 FQGNSA. The CDR3 DNA follows: TGTGCCAGCAGCTTAGAGGCGGGGTTTGGAAAACTGTTTTTT. Its protein product is CASSLEAGFGKLFF.

The chain couples TRBV12-5 to TRBJ2-2; maybe TRBD2 (5 bases). Trimming took 4 bases from V and 5 from J, leaving 14 bases between them. CDR1 is LGHNT, CDR2 FRNRAP, per germline. The length of the CDR3 is 15 residues. The CDR3 nucleotides are TGTGCTAGTGGTTCGGTTAGGCCGGGGACCGGGGAGCTGTTTTTT. It translates to CASGSVRPGTGELFF.

This clonotype has at least ten counts. The CDR3 region is CASTLTGMETQYF. The DNA of the CDR3 is TGTGCCAGCACCCTAACAGGGATGGAGACCCAGTACTTC. The V gene is TRBV12-3 or TRBV12-4, the J gene TRBJ2-5; maybe TRBD1 (6 bases). The CDR3 is 13 amino acids. Trimming took 7 bases from V and 5 from J, leaving 14 bases between them.

This clonotype was counted only a few times. CDR3 in DNA: TGTGCCAGCAGGGAGGGCCTTAGCAATCAGCCCCAGCATTTT. Translated: CASREGLSNQPQHF. The rearrangement links TRBV12-3 or TRBV12-4 to TRBJ1-5; D not resolved. V gave up 6 bases and J gave up 0 bases, with 9 bases separating them. The CDR3 contains 14 residues.

The chain combines TRBV9 with TRBJ1-1, with 7 bases that match TRBD1. The J segment lost 5 bases and the V segment lost 0 bases, leaving 7 bases of the junction unmatched. The germline CDR1 and CDR2 sequences are SGDLS and YYNGEE. The length of the CDR3 is 15 residues. CDR3 nucleotides: TGTGCCAGCAGCGTAGAACCGACAGGGTTGACTGAAGCTTTCTTT. Its protein is CASSVEPTGLTEAFF.

CDR3 sequence: CSSDTQYF. The DNA of the CDR3 is TGCAGCTCAGATACGCAGTATTTT. This rearrangement joins TRBV29-1 to TRBJ2-3; D gene uncertain. Per the germline V gene, CDR1 is SQVTM and CDR2 is ANQGSEA. V was shortened by 8 bases and J by 4 bases, with 1 base between the two germline ends. The CDR3 extends over 8 amino acids.

The chain links TRBV10-3 to TRBJ2-5; D unclear. CDR1 and CDR2 from the germline V gene are ENHRY and SYGVKD. Trimming stripped 6 bases from V and 1 base from J, with 9 bases between. The CDR3 is 13 residues long. The CDR3 spells CAISGRPQETQYF. The CDR3 bases are TGTGCCATCAGCGGACGCCCCCAAGAGACCCAGTACTTC.

Concerning this clonotype: A read error is possible here, since a much larger clone lies one base away. This sequence joins TRBV28 and TRBJ2-2; 12 nucleotides line up with TRBD1. CDR3 length: 16 residues. CDR1 and CDR2 from the germline V gene are MDHEN and SYDVKM. V shed 7 bases and J 7 bases; nucleotides not matched to a gene: 10. DNA for the CDR3: TGTGCCAGCATAGTCACCGGGACAGGGGGCGGCGGGGAGCTGTTTTTT. The encoded protein is CASIVTGTGGGGELFF. Combining the CDR3 with reference TRBV28 and TRBJ2-2 gives the whole variable domain DVKVTQSSRYLVKRTGEKVFLECVQDMDHENMFWYRQDPGLGLRLIYFSYDVKMKEKGDIPEGYSVSREKKERFSLILESASTNQTSMYLCASIVTGTGGGGELFFGEGSRLTVL.

There are many counts of this clonotype. This sequence joins TRBV29-1 and TRBJ2-1; 13 bases are shared with TRBD2. Germline values: CDR1 SQVTM, CDR2 ANQGSEA. This CDR3 comprises 15 residues. Unmatched junction bases numbered 8, after V lost 3 bases and J lost 9 bases. The CDR3 bases are TGCAGCGTTGAGACTAGCGGGAGGAGTTCGGGTGAGCAGTTCTTC. The encoded protein is CSVETSGRSSGEQFF.

This clonotype was recorded at least ten times. The chain has TRBV7-2 and TRBJ2-2; D ambiguous. Germline V gene data show CDR1 as SGHTA and CDR2 as FQGNSA. Trimming removed 1 base at V and 3 bases at J, with 0 bases between. This CDR3 spans 12 amino acids. The CDR3, as DNA: TGTGCCAGCAGCTTAGACACCGGGGAGCTGTTTTTT. It yields the protein CASSLDTGELFF.

This clonotype was picked up many times. This CDR3 reads CASTTPGQGKDTQYF. CDR3 DNA: TGTGCCAGCACCACACCGGGACAGGGGAAGGATACGCAGTATTTT. The genes are TRBV28 and TRBJ2-3; 10 positions match TRBD1. The CDR3 is 15 amino acids. J lost 6 bases, V lost 7 bases, and 10 bases had no gene match. Germline-derived CDR1 and CDR2 are MDHEN and SYDVKM.

The chain has TRBV7-2 and TRBJ2-1; 7 bases match TRBD2. Germline V lookup: CDR1 SGHTA, CDR2 FQGNSA. The CDR3 spans 14 residues. Trimming at V came to 3 bases and at J to 9 bases, leaving 8 bases not matched to a gene. CDR3 amino acids: CASSLARLAREQFF. The CDR3 DNA reads as TGTGCCAGCAGCTTGGCCAGACTAGCCCGTGAGCAGTTCTTC.

The chain couples TRBV11-2 to TRBJ1-1, with D perhaps matching TRBD1 (6 bases). Per germline, CDR1 SGHAT and CDR2 FQNNGV. CDR3 size: 15 residues. Trimming pared 4 bases from V and 4 bases from J, leaving 16 bases between. For the CDR3, the DNA is TGTGCCAGCAGCTCGCTGGATTGGGGGCTCACTGAAGCTTTCTTT. This translates into CASSSLDWGLTEAFF.

CDR3 nucleotide sequence: TGTGCCAGCAGTACAGGGGGCCTTAGCAATCAGCCCCAGCATTTT. This gives the protein CASSTGGLSNQPQHF. The V and J genes are TRBV28 and TRBJ1-5; 9 bases are a match to TRBD1. The ends lost 5 bases at V and 0 bases at J; junction bases unmatched: 2. The CDR3 covers 15 residues. Germline assignment: CDR1 MDHEN and CDR2 SYDVKM.

The CDR3 bases are TGTGCCATCAGTGAGTCTGGGGACGGGAACGGCTACACCTTC. It specifies CAISESGDGNGYTF. V is TRBV10-3 and J is TRBJ1-2; TRBD1 is a possible D gene (5 bases). In germline, CDR1 is ENHRY, CDR2 SYGVKD. Trimming shortened V by 0 bases and J by 8 bases, and 13 bases separated the two germline ends. The CDR3 is made up of 14 amino acids.

There are a few counts of this clonotype. CDR3 sequence: CASSQGAYNEQFF. The CDR3 DNA sequence: TGCGCCAGCAGCCAAGGTGCCTACAATGAGCAGTTCTTC. This chain connects TRBV4-3 to TRBJ2-1; D unclear. CDR1 LGHNA and CDR2 YSLEER come from the germline V gene. The CDR3 has 13 amino acids. Trimming removed 1 base at V and 2 bases at J, with 3 bases between.

Many counts were recorded for this clonotype. The chain has TRBV29-1 and TRBJ1-1; maybe TRBD1 (5 bases). The CDR3 length is 13 residues. The V gene lost 1 base and the J gene lost 4 bases, with 10 bases spanning the gap. Germline CDR1 and CDR2: SQVTM and ANQGSEA. As DNA, the CDR3 is TGCAGCGTTGAAGTGTTTGGGGGCACTGAAGCTTTCTTT. Translation gives CSVEVFGGTEAFF.

Remarks on this clonotype: A much larger clone lies one base from this, so it may be a read error. This chain links TRBV6-1 with TRBJ2-2; D not certain. The CDR3 is made up of 15 amino acids. From germline, CDR1 is MNHNS and CDR2 SASEGT. V shed 6 bases and J shed 3 bases, with 14 bases lying between them. CDR3 bases: TGTGCCAGCAGCCCAAGCGAGAGTCACACCGGGGAGCTGTTTTTT. The encoded protein is CASSPSESHTGELFF.